This TCR beta chain is from a study of molecular identifiers for immune sequencing clone quantification. With regard to this clonotype: The antigen is unknown. Its ends do not fully match the called genes, so a read error is possible.

One entry per CDR3 protein, called by TCRdb with MiXCR from the PCR reads. The sample consists of roughly 86,000 distinct CDR3 sequences, about 20% of them appearing once. General study points: Beyond 20 RNA copies, clones held over 97% of effector molecules, compared with under 1% in naive cells.

From germline, CDR1 is SGHVS and CDR2 FQNEAQ. The CDR3 is 16 residues long. The sample was naive CD8+ T cells from blood, with Jurkat cell RNA spiked in. The subset was: FACS-sorted CD8+CD4-CCR7+CD45RA+ naive T cells. The rearrangement joins TRBV7-8 to TRBJ2-3; 7 nucleotides match TRBD1. The receptor was derived from a human donor in good health. Some libraries in this study had Jurkat cell RNA spiked in. CDR3 sequence reads: CAGSLLDRDSTDMQYF. As DNA, the CDR3 is TGTGCCGGCAGCTTACTTGACAGGGACAGCACAGATATGCAGTATTTT. Full variable domain (outside the CDR3, taken from reference TRBV7-8 and TRBJ2-3): GAGVSQSPRYKVAKRGQDVALRCDPISGHVSLFWYQQALGQGPEFLTYFQNEAQLDKSGLPSDRFFAERPEGSVSTLKIQRTQQEDSAVYLCAGSLLDRDSTDMQYFGPGTRLTVL.